Sequencing of this T cell receptor (beta chain) was carried out in a study of brain metastases from non-small cell lung cancer. Clones were read by immunoSEQ multiplex PCR, and TCRdb kept only the in-frame ones, dropping some. The data contain 1,500 to 2,000 clones, roughly 90% of them singletons. On this clone: Other DNA sequences in the sample encode the same CDR3.

This sequence originates from a donor aged 40 or over with non-small cell lung cancer. What was sequenced was tumor-adjacent normal tissue.

The CDR3 DNA follows: TGTGCCAGTAGCCTACTTGACAGGGAAGGCGAGCAGTACTTC. It specifies CASSLLDREGEQYF. This chain uses TRBV19 with TRBJ2-7; 7 bases agree with TRBD1. The trim removed 6 bases at V and 6 bases at J, leaving 11 bases unmatched. The CDR3 consists of 14 residues. Per germline, CDR1 LNHDA and CDR2 SQIVND (reference sequence).